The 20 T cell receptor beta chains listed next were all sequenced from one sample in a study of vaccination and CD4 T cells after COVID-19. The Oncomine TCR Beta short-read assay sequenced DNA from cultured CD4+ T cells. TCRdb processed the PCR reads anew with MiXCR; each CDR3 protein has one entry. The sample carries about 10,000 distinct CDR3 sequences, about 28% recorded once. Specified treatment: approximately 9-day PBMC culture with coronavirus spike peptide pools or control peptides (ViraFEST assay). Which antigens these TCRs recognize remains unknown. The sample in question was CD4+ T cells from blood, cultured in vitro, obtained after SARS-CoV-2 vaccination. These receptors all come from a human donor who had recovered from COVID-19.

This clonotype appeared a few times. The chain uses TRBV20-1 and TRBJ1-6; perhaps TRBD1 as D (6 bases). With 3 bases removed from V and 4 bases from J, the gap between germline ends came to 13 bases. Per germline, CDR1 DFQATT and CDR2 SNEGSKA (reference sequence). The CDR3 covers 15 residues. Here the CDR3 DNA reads TGCAGTGCTAGCTTCGGGAGGGGGTATAATTCACCCCTCCACTTT. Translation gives CSASFGRGYNSPLHF.

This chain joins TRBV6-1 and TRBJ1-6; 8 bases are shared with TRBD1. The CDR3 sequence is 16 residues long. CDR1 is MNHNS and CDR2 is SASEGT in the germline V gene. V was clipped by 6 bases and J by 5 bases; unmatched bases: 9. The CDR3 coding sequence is TGTGCCAGCAGACCGACCGCGGGACAGGATAATTCACCCCTCCACTTT. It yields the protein CASRPTAGQDNSPLHF.

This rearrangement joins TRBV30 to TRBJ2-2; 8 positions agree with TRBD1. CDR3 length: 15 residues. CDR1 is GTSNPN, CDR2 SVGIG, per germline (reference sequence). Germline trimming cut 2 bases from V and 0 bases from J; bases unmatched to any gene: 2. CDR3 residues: CAWSTDRANTGELFF. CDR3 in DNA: TGTGCCTGGAGTACGGACAGGGCGAACACCGGGGAGCTGTTTTTT.

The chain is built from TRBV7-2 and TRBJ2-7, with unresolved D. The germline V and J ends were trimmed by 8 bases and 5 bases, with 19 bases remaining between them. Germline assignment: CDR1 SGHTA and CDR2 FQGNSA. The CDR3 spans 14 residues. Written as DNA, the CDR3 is TGTGCCAGCGGCCTCCGACGGCTGGTCGACGAGCAGTACTTC. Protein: CASGLRRLVDEQYF.

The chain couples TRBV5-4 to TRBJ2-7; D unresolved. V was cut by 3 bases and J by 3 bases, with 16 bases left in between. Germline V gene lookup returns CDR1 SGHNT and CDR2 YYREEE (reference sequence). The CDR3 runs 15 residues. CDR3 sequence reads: CASSSKVEAHYEQYF. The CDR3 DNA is TGTGCCAGCAGCTCCAAGGTCGAAGCCCACTACGAGCAGTACTTC.

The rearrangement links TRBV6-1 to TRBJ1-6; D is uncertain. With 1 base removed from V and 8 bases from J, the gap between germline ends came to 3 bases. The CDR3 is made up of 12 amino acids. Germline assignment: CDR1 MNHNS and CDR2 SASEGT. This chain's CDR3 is CASSEGDSPLHF. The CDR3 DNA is TGTGCCAGCAGTGAAGGGGATTCACCCCTCCACTTT.

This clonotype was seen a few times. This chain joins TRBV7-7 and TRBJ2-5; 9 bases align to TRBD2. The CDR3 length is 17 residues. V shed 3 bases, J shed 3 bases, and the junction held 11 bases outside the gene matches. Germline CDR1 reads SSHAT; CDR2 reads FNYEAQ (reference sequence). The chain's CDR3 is CASSLASGITSKETQYF. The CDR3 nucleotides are TGTGCCAGCAGCTTGGCTAGCGGGATCACCTCTAAAGAGACCCAGTACTTC.

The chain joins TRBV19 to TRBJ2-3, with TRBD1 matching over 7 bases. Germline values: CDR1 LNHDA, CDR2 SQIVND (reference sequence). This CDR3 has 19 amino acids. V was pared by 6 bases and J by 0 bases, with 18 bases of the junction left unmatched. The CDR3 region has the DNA TGTGCCAGTAGGTCCTCTGGGGACAGACCAATCCCTAGCACAGATACGCAGTATTTT. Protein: CASRSSGDRPIPSTDTQYF. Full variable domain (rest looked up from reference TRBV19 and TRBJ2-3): DGGITQSPKYLFRKEGQNVTLSCEQNLNHDAMYWYRQDPGQGLRLIYYSQIVNDFQKGDIAEGYSVSREKKESFPLTVTSAQKNPTAFYLCASRSSGDRPIPSTDTQYFGPGTRLTVL.

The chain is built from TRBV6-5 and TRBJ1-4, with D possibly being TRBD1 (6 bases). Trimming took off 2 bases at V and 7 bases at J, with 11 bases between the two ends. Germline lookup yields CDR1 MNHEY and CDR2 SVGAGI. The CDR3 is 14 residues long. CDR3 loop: CASSYEEGGEKLFF. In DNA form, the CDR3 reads TGTGCCAGCAGTTACGAGGAGGGGGGTGAAAAACTGTTTTTT.

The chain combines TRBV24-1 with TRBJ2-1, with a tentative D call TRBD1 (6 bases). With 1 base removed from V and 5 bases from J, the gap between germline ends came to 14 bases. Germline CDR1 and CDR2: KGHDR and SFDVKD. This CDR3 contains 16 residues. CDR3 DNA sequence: TGTGCCACCAGTGATTTTGGGCAGGGGATCAACAATGAGCAGTTCTTC. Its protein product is CATSDFGQGINNEQFF.

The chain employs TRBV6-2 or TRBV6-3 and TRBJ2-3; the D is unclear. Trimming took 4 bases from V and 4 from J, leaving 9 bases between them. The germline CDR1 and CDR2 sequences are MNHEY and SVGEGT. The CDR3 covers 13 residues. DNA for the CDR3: TGTGCCAGCAGTTTTCTACCAGCAGATACGCAGTATTTT. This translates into CASSFLPADTQYF.

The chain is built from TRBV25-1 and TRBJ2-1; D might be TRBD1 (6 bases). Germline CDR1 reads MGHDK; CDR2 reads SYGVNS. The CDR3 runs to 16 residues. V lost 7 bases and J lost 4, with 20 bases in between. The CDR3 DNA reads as TGTGCCAGCACCCCCAGGCAGGGGCTGGGGTACAATGAGCAGTTCTTC. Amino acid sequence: CASTPRQGLGYNEQFF.

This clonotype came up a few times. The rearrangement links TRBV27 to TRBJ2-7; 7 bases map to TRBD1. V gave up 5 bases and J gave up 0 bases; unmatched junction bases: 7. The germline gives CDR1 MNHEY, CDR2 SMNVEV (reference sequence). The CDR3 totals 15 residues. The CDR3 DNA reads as TGTGCCAGCAGTCCCCACAGGGGCCTCTCCTACGAGCAGTACTTC. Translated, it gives CASSPHRGLSYEQYF.

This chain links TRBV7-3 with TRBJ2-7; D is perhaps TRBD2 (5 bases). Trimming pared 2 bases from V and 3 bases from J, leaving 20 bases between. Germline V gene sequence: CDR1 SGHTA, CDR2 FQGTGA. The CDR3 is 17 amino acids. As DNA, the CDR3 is TGTGCCAGCAGCTTATACCCCCCCCCCGGGGAAATCTACGAGCAGTACTTC. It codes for CASSLYPPPGEIYEQYF.

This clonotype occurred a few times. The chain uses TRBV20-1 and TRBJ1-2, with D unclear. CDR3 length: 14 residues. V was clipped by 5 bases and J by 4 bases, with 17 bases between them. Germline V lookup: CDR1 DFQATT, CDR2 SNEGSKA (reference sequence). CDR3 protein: CSARTRNLIYGYTF. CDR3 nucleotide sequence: TGCAGTGCTCGTACAAGGAACCTCATCTATGGCTACACCTTC.

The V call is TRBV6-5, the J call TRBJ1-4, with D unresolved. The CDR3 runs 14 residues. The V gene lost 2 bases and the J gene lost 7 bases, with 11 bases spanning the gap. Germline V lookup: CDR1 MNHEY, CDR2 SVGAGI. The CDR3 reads CASSYLSHGEKLFF. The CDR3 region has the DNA TGTGCCAGCAGTTACCTCTCCCACGGTGAAAAACTGTTTTTT.

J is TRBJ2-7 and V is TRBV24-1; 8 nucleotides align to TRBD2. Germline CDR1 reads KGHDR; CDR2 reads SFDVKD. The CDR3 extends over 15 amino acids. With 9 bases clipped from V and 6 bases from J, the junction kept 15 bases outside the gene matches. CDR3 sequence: CATLLGTRVLCEQYF. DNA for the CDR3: TGTGCCACCCTGCTGGGGACTAGAGTTCTCTGCGAGCAGTACTTC.

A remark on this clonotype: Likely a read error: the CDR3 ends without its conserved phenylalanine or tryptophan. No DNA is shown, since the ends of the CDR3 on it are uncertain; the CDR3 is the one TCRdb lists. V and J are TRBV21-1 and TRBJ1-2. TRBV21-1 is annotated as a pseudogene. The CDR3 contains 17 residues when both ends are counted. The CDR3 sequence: CASSKPRETQPRPGYTS.

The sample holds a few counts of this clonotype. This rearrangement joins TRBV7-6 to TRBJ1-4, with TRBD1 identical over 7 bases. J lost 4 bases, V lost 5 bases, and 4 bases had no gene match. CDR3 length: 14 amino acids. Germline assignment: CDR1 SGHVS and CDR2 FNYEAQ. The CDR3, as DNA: TGTGCCAGCAGCCGAAGACAGGGTAATGAAAAACTGTTTTTT. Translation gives CASSRRQGNEKLFF.

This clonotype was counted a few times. This CDR3 is CASSRTQGLGETQYF. CDR3 DNA: TGTGCCAGCTCACGAACACAGGGGCTGGGGGAGACCCAGTACTTC. The V and J genes are TRBV18 and TRBJ2-5; 7 bases are shared with TRBD1. The CDR3 is made up of 15 amino acids. Germline V gene data show CDR1 as KGHSH and CDR2 as LQKENI. J was trimmed by 5 bases and V by 4 bases; bases with no gene match: 10. The full variable domain, its missing parts supplied by reference TRBV18 and TRBJ2-5, is NAGVMQNPRHLVRRRGQEARLRCSPMKGHSHVYWYRQLPEEGLKFMVYLQKENIIDESGMPKERFSAEFPKEGPSILRIQQVVRGDSAAYFCASSRTQGLGETQYFGPGTRLLVL.